One T cell receptor (beta chain) is described in this entry. Its target is not known. The method was immunoSEQ multiplex PCR; TCRdb's version includes in-frame clones alone and lacks a portion of them. The sample has some 96,000 clones; about four fifths are singletons. The sample is drawn from a study of T cell responses to AZD1222 COVID-19 vaccine. Whole-study findings and limits: Only five or six individuals given AZD1222 were seropositive at baseline.

V lost 2 bases to trimming and J lost 0 bases, with 26 bases between them. Germline V gives CDR1 KGHSH, CDR2 LQKENI. The CDR3 runs 21 residues. Material: peripheral blood, obtained 28 days after the second AZD1222 dose. The chain uses TRBV18 and TRBJ2-4; D might be TRBD2 (7 bases). This clonotype originated in an adult who received the AZD1222 COVID-19 vaccine. CDR3 loop: CASSPVAVRAGGALAKNIQYF. In nucleotides, the CDR3 is TGTGCCAGCTCACCAGTGGCGGTGCGGGCTGGGGGGGCCCTAGCCAAAAACATTCAGTACTTC.